These T cell receptor beta chains were read from a single sample in a study of cytomegalovirus exposure and HLA in healthy donors. Sequencing was performed with immunoSEQ multiplex PCR; in TCRdb, only in-frame clones are kept and a portion is missing. The top ten clones hold about 1.7% of a sample with about 190,000 clones, around 87% of them seen once. Sequencing used PBMCs. The receptors here all came from a woman in her late teens or twenties in good health and CMV-seronegative. CDR3s include the opening cysteine and the closing phenylalanine or tryptophan. The order of the fields is CDR3 length, V gene, J gene, D gene, clone size, CDR3 protein, CDR3 DNA. The D gene is left open where the match is weak. The listing skips clone size in some rows; elsewhere it reads once, few, many or a size class.

16	TRBV7-6	TRBJ2-2	TRBD2	.	CASSSTSGSDTGELFF	TGTGCCAGCAGCTCCACTAGCGGATCAGACACCGGGGAGCTGTTTTTT
14	TRBV15	TRBJ2-1	.	.	CATSGGRLYNEQFF	TGTGCCACCAGCGGTGGGAGGCTCTACAATGAGCAGTTCTTC
15	TRBV7-9	TRBJ2-5	.	.	CASSRSQGRGETQYF	TGTGCCAGCAGCCGTTCGCAGGGGCGCGGTGAGACCCAGTACTTC
15	TRBV4-2	TRBJ1-6	.	few	CASREGGPPNSPLHF	TGTGCCAGCAGGGAGGGGGGGCCGCCCAATTCACCCCTCCACTTT
14	TRBV9	TRBJ2-5	.	.	CASSPGRAQETQYF	TGTGCCAGCAGCCCAGGCAGGGCCCAAGAGACCCAGTACTTC
11	TRBV27	TRBJ2-7	.	once	CASSSYSEQYF	TGTGCCAGCAGTTCCTACTCGGAGCAGTACTTC
11	TRBV19	TRBJ1-2	.	.	CASTDTYGYTF	TGTGCCAGCACCGACACCTATGGCTACACCTTC
18	TRBV27	TRBJ1-2	TRBD1	.	CASSSRQGAIPSYYGYTF	TGTGCCAGCAGTTCCAGACAGGGGGCGATTCCAAGTTACTATGGCTACACCTTC
14	TRBV11-2	TRBJ2-7	TRBD2	.	CASSLLVAGNEQYF	TGTGCCAGCAGCTTATTGGTAGCGGGCAACGAGCAGTACTTC
15	TRBV15	TRBJ1-1	.	.	CATSRDTGRTAEAFF	TGTGCCACCAGCAGAGATACAGGGCGAACGGCTGAAGCTTTCTTT
17	TRBV5-6	TRBJ2-1	TRBD2	.	CASSHQARTSRRNEQFF	TGTGCCAGCAGCCACCAGGCGAGGACTAGCCGGAGGAATGAGCAGTTCTTC
16	TRBV11-2	TRBJ2-3	TRBD2	once	CASSFMRGGQSDTQYF	TGTGCCAGCAGCTTCATGCGGGGGGGCCAATCAGATACGCAGTATTTT
17	TRBV5-4	TRBJ1-3	TRBD1	.	CASSLGIGQGNGNTIYF	TGTGCCAGCAGCTTGGGCATTGGACAGGGGAACGGAAACACCATATATTTT
13	TRBV5-4	TRBJ2-7	.	.	CASSLSAAVEQYF	TGTGCCAGCAGCTTGTCGGCTGCGGTCGAGCAGTACTTC
15	TRBV4-1	TRBJ1-5	.	.	CASSQGPLGRQPQHF	TGCGCCAGCAGCCAGGGGCCCTTAGGGCGCCAGCCCCAGCATTTT
15	TRBV2	TRBJ2-1	TRBD2	once	CASSEGLAGLNEQFF	TGTGCCAGCAGTGAAGGACTAGCGGGACTCAATGAGCAGTTCTTC
15	TRBV6-5	TRBJ2-2	TRBD1	.	CASNRDRLNTGELFF	TGTGCCAGCAATAGGGACAGGCTCAACACCGGGGAGCTGTTTTTT
16	TRBV11-3	TRBJ1-2	TRBD1	.	CASSREGQGKNYGYTF	TGTGCCAGCAGCCGCGAGGGACAGGGGAAAAACTATGGCTACACCTTC
14	TRBV4-1	TRBJ2-7	TRBD1	.	CASSLWTGGYEQYF	TGCGCCAGCAGCCTCTGGACAGGGGGTTACGAGCAGTACTTC
13	TRBV11-2	TRBJ2-1	.	.	CASSLESYNEQFF	TGTGCCAGCAGCTTAGAGAGTTACAATGAGCAGTTCTTC
16	TRBV11-2	TRBJ2-7	TRBD2	.	CARGLAGGLNFYEQYF	TGTGCCCGCGGACTAGCGGGAGGGCTTAACTTCTACGAGCAGTACTTC
15	TRBV6-1	TRBJ2-7	TRBD1	.	CASSESATGKIEQYF	TGTGCCAGCAGTGAGTCAGCGACAGGGAAGATCGAGCAGTACTTC
14	TRBV25-1	TRBJ1-1	TRBD1	.	CASSQGAMNTEAFF	TGTGCCAGCAGTCAGGGGGCCATGAACACTGAAGCTTTCTTT
15	TRBV30	TRBJ1-2	TRBD1	.	CAWSRLGDRVYGYTF	TGTGCCTGGAGTCGCCTAGGGGACAGGGTCTATGGCTACACCTTC
13	TRBV27	TRBJ2-7	.	.	CASSFGGTYEQYF	TGTGCCAGCAGTTTTGGGGGGACCTACGAGCAGTACTTC
13	TRBV11-2	TRBJ1-2	TRBD1	.	CASSFQGAYGYTF	TGTGCCAGCAGCTTTCAGGGGGCCTATGGCTACACCTTC
17	TRBV5-1	TRBJ1-1	TRBD1	.	CASSGGQGAGGDTEAFF	TGCGCCAGCAGCGGTGGACAGGGGGCGGGGGGGGACACTGAAGCTTTCTTT
14	TRBV7-2	TRBJ1-5	.	.	CASSPTGSNQPQHF	TGTGCCAGCAGCCCGACAGGAAGCAATCAGCCCCAGCATTTT
16	TRBV10-3	TRBJ1-4	.	.	CAISESAVSTNEKLFF	TGTGCCATCAGTGAGTCGGCGGTGTCAACTAATGAAAAACTGTTTTTT
19	TRBV12-2	TRBJ2-3	.	.	CASRLASPQLAPHADTQYF	TGTGCAAGTCGCTTAGCCAGCCCCCAACTAGCCCCGCACGCAGATACGCAGTATTTT
13	TRBV6-1	TRBJ1-2	TRBD1	.	CASRTGDNYGYTF	TGTGCCAGCAGGACAGGGGATAACTATGGCTACACCTTC
17	TRBV7-3	TRBJ2-6	.	.	CASSGVGANSGANVLTF	TGTGCCAGCAGCGGGGTGGGGGCTAACTCTGGGGCCAACGTCCTGACTTTC
15	TRBV6-1	TRBJ1-6	.	.	CASSRGGGWDSPLHF	TGTGCCAGCAGTCGAGGCGGGGGGTGGGATTCACCCCTCCACTTT
15	TRBV7-7	TRBJ2-5	TRBD1	few	CASSPRPGGRETQYF	TGTGCTAGCAGCCCCAGGCCAGGGGGCCGGGAGACCCAGTACTTC
15	TRBV7-8	TRBJ1-3	TRBD1	.	CASTLGTVSGNTIYF	TGTGCCAGCACCTTGGGGACAGTCTCTGGAAACACCATATATTTT